The entry below gives a single TCR beta chain sequence along with its context. The sample is drawn from a study of blood T cell repertoires in COVID-19. CDR1 MDHEN and CDR2 SYDVKM come from the germline V gene. The CDR3 spans 12 residues. V was pared by 5 bases and J by 9 bases, with 10 bases between. The repertoire was sequenced with immunoSEQ multiplex PCR; TCRdb's copy has only in-frame clones and lacks some. The sample shows 210,000 or so clones, more than 75% of them seen only once. The sequence was obtained from a middle-aged man with active or convalescent COVID-19. This rearrangement joins TRBV28 to TRBJ2-2; D is possibly TRBD2 (5 bases). Sequencing input: peripheral blood. CDR3 sequence: CASSERRRELFF. In DNA, the CDR3 is TGTGCCAGCAGTGAACGGAGGAGGGAGCTGTTTTTT. Full variable domain (rest looked up from reference TRBV28 and TRBJ2-2): DVKVTQSSRYLVKRTGEKVFLECVQDMDHENMFWYRQDPGLGLRLIYFSYDVKMKEKGDIPEGYSVSREKKERFSLILESASTNQTSMYLCASSERRRELFFGEGSRLTVL.